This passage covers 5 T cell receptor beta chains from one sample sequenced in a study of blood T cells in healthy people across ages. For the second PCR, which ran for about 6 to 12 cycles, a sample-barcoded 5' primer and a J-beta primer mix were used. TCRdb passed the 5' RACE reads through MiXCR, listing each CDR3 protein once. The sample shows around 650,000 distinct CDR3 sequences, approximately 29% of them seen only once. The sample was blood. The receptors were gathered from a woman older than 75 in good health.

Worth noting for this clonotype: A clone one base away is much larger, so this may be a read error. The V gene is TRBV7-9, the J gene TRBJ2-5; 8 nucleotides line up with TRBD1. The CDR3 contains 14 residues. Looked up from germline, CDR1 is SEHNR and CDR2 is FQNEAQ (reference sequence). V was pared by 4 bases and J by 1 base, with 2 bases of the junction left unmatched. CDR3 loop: CASSCQGAQETQYF. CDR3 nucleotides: TGTGCCAGCAGCTGCCAGGGGGCCCAAGAGACCCAGTACTTC.

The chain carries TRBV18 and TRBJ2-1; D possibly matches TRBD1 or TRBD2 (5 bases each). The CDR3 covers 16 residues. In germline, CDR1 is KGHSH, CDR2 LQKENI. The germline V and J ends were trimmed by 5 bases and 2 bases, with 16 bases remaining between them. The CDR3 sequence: CASSTESGATYNEQFF. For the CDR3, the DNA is TGTGCCAGCTCAACGGAGTCCGGGGCGACCTACAATGAGCAGTTCTTC.

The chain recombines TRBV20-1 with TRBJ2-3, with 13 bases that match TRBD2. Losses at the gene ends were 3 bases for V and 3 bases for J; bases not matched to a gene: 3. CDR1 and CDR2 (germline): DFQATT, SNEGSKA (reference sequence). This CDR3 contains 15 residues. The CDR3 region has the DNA TGCAGTGCTAGCCTGACTAGCGGGGGGACAGATACGCAGTATTTT. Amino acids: CSASLTSGGTDTQYF.

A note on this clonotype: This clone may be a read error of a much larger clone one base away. CDR3 amino acids: CASSQDQGGEQFF. The CDR3 region has the DNA TGTGCCAGCAGCCAAGACCAGGGCGGTGAGCAGTTCTTC. The chain uses TRBV4-2 and TRBJ2-1; D possibly corresponds to TRBD1 (5 bases). Per germline, CDR1 LGHNA and CDR2 YNFKEQ. Between the trimmed V and J ends, which lost 0 bases and 9 bases, there was a span of 9 bases. The CDR3 is 13 residues long.

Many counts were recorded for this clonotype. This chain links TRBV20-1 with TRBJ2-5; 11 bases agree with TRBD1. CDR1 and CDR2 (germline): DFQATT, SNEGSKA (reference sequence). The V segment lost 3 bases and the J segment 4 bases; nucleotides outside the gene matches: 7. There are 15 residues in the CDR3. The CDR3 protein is CSARGDRGYVETQYF. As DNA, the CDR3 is TGCAGTGCTAGGGGGGACAGGGGGTATGTAGAGACCCAGTACTTC.